The 32 T cell receptor beta chains presented below share a single source sample, sequenced in a study of blood T cells in healthy people across ages. With a J-beta primer mix and a sample-barcoded 5' primer, a second PCR ran about 7 to 12 cycles. One entry per CDR3 protein, called by TCRdb with MiXCR from the 5' RACE reads. The sample lists about a million distinct CDR3 sequences, 30% to 40% seen once, with roughly 14% in the top ten. Sequencing input: blood. Every receptor here comes from a young man in good health.

The rearrangement uses TRBV4-1 and TRBJ1-1; 8 positions match TRBD1. From germline, CDR1 is MGHRA and CDR2 YSYEKL. This CDR3 spans 15 amino acids. V lost 5 bases to trimming and J lost 3 bases; unmatched junction nucleotides: 8. The CDR3 sequence: CASSSGGLGDTEAFF. The CDR3 DNA sequence: TGCGCCAGCAGCTCAGGGGGCCTGGGAGACACTGAAGCTTTCTTT.

The chain couples TRBV7-2 to TRBJ2-1; TRBD2 aligns across 13 bases. Unmatched junction bases numbered 14, after V lost 5 bases and J lost 1 base. The CDR3 is 20 residues long. CDR1 is SGHTA, CDR2 FQGNSA, per germline. The chain's CDR3 is CASSLRTSGGPRYSYNEQFF. CDR3 in DNA: TGTGCCAGCAGCCTGCGGACTAGCGGGGGACCACGATATTCCTACAATGAGCAGTTCTTC.

As concerns this clonotype: Its ends do not fully match the called genes, so a read error is possible. The rearrangement joins TRBV29-1 to TRBJ1-1; D unresolved. This CDR3 is built from 12 residues. CDR1 SQVTM and CDR2 ANQGSEA come from the germline V gene. CDR3 coding DNA: TGCAGCGGTGGGAACATGAACACTAAAGCTTTCTTT. Translated: CSGGNMNTKAFF.

This rearrangement joins TRBV24-1 to TRBJ1-2, with D possibly matching TRBD1 (6 bases). The germline V gene encodes CDR1 KGHDR and CDR2 SFDVKD. The CDR3 is 16 amino acids. Trimming shortened V by 2 bases and J by 0 bases, and 12 bases separated the two germline ends. The CDR3 DNA is TGTGCCACCAGTGATTCAGCCTACAGGGCTAACTATGGCTACACCTTC. Its translation: CATSDSAYRANYGYTF.

This chain links TRBV5-1 with TRBJ2-3; D possibly corresponds to TRBD2 (6 bases). There are 16 residues in the CDR3. Germline CDR1 SGHRS, CDR2 YFSETQ. V lost 4 bases to trimming and J lost 0 bases, with 15 bases between them. The chain's CDR3 is CASSPRPGVSTDTQYF. The CDR3 DNA is TGCGCCAGCAGCCCTCGCCCGGGAGTCAGCACAGATACGCAGTATTTT.

With regard to this clonotype: One end of the junction is discordant with germline, which a read error may explain. The genes are TRBV29-1 and TRBJ2-6; D gene uncertain. The germline V gene encodes CDR1 SQVTM and CDR2 ANQGSEA. The CDR3 sequence is 14 residues long. The CDR3 region is CSALGATGTNVLTF. The CDR3 DNA follows: TGCAGCGCCTTGGGCGCAACTGGGACCAACGTCCTGACTTTC.

This sequence joins TRBV30 and TRBJ2-3, with D tentatively TRBD1 (5 bases). Germline values: CDR1 GTSNPN, CDR2 SVGIG (reference sequence). The CDR3 sequence is 13 residues long. V was shortened by 0 bases and J by 2 bases, with 6 bases between the two germline ends. The CDR3 DNA reads as TGTGCCTGGAGTGTAGGACACACAGATACGCAGTATTTT. Translated, it gives CAWSVGHTDTQYF. The full variable domain, in which reference TRBV30 and TRBJ2-3 provide the parts outside the CDR3, is SQTIHQWPATLVQPVGSPLSLECTVEGTSNPNLYWYRQAAGRGLQLLFYSVGIGQISSEVPQNLSASRPQDRQFILSSKKLLLSDSGFYLCAWSVGHTDTQYFGPGTRLTVL.

The chain has TRBV20-1 and TRBJ1-5; 7 bases map to TRBD1. The CDR3 has 14 residues. Trimming took 6 bases from V and 7 from J; bases not matched to a gene: 12. Germline V lookup: CDR1 DFQATT, CDR2 SNEGSKA (reference sequence). The CDR3 nucleotides are TGCAGTGCGGGCCGACAGGGTCCGGGGCAGCCCCAGCATTTT. This gives the protein CSAGRQGPGQPQHF.

This chain connects TRBV4-2 to TRBJ2-7; a weak D match, TRBD2 (7 bases). Between the trimmed V and J ends, which lost 4 bases and 1 base, there was a span of 11 bases. CDR3 length equals 14 residues. Germline values: CDR1 LGHNA, CDR2 YNFKEQ. CDR3 sequence: CASSLRGASYEQYF. The CDR3 DNA reads TGTGCCAGCAGCCTCCGGGGGGCTTCCTACGAGCAGTACTTC.

The rearrangement joins TRBV5-6 to TRBJ1-1, with D possibly matching TRBD1 (5 bases). Trimming took 4 bases from V and 4 from J, leaving 20 bases between them. CDR1 and CDR2 (germline): SGHDT, YYEEEE. The length of the CDR3 is 16 residues. The CDR3 here is CASSPRPYGGTTEAFF. The CDR3 bases are TGTGCCAGCAGCCCACGACCCTACGGAGGGACCACTGAAGCTTTCTTT. Together with reference TRBV5-6 and TRBJ1-1, the CDR3 gives the full variable domain: DAGVTQSPTHLIKTRGQQVTLRCSPKSGHDTVSWYQQALGQGPQFIFQYYEEEERQRGNFPDRFSGHQFPNYSSELNVNALLLGDSALYLCASSPRPYGGTTEAFFGQGTRLTVV.

The chain links TRBV5-1 to TRBJ1-1; TRBD1 is a possible D gene (5 bases). Germline V lookup: CDR1 SGHRS, CDR2 YFSETQ. The CDR3 covers 14 residues. Trimming stripped 4 bases from V and 0 bases from J, with 10 bases between. CDR3 sequence (DNA): TGCGCCAGCAGCCAGGACAACTTGAACACTGAAGCTTTCTTT. This codes for CASSQDNLNTEAFF.

Details on this clonotype: A junction end diverges from the germline sequence, so it may reflect a read error. This rearrangement joins TRBV2 to TRBJ1-2; no firm D call. The CDR3 covers 13 residues. CDR1 and CDR2 from the germline V gene are SNHLY and FYNNEI. The CDR3 DNA reads TGTGTCAGCAGCTCCGGGCCCAACTATGGCTACACCTTC. It is translated as CVSSSGPNYGYTF. The entire variable domain, with the rest obtained from reference TRBV2 and TRBJ1-2, is as follows: EPEVTQTPSHQVTQMGQEVILRCVPISNHLYFYWYRQILGQKVEFLVSFYNNEISEKSEIFDDQFSVERPDGSNFTLKIRSTKLEDSAMYFCVSSSGPNYGYTFGSGTRLTVV.

The chain has TRBV7-9 and TRBJ1-6; a possible D gene is TRBD1 (5 bases). Germline V gene data show CDR1 as SEHNR and CDR2 as FQNEAQ (reference sequence). Trimming removed 5 bases from V and 7 bases from J, with 15 bases in between. The length of the CDR3 is 15 residues. The chain's CDR3 is CASSPPGTLNSPLHF. CDR3 nucleotides: TGTGCCAGCAGCCCCCCCGGGACGTTGAATTCACCCCTCCACTTT.

The rearrangement links TRBV25-1 to TRBJ1-6, with D possibly matching TRBD1 (5 bases). The CDR3 loop spans 13 amino acids. V lost 3 bases, J lost 9 bases, and 9 bases lay in between. The V gene's germline CDR1 is MGHDK and CDR2 SYGVNS. CDR3 sequence reads: CASSETALSPLHF. For the CDR3, the DNA is TGTGCCAGCAGTGAGACAGCCCTTTCACCCCTCCACTTT.

The chain's CDR3 is CASSLAGLPNTEAFF. The CDR3 coding sequence is TGTGCCAGCAGCTTAGCGGGACTGCCGAACACTGAAGCTTTCTTT. This chain uses TRBV7-6 with TRBJ1-1, with D possibly being TRBD1 (5 bases). The germline CDR1 and CDR2 sequences are SGHVS and FNYEAQ. Trimming left V 0 bases short and J 1 base short, with 9 bases between. The CDR3 is 15 amino acids.

The rearrangement uses TRBV7-6 and TRBJ1-5; TRBD1 agrees at 8 bases. The CDR3 length is 15 residues. The germline V gene encodes CDR1 SGHVS and CDR2 FNYEAQ. Losses at the gene ends were 3 bases for V and 7 bases for J; bases not matched to a gene: 8. The DNA of the CDR3 is TGTGCCAGCAGCTTGGGGACAGGCATAGAACAGCCCCAGCATTTT. Translation: CASSLGTGIEQPQHF.

The chain is built from TRBV20-1 and TRBJ2-7; the match to TRBD1 covers 8 bases. The CDR3 runs 16 residues. Germline CDR1 is DFQATT and CDR2 is SNEGSKA (reference sequence). V dropped 5 bases and J dropped 0; count of bases not matched to a gene: 12. For the CDR3, the DNA is TGCAGTGCTGCCCCTTCCGACAGGGGCCCCTCCTACGAGCAGTACTTC. It yields the protein CSAAPSDRGPSYEQYF.

The V gene is TRBV7-2, the J gene TRBJ2-3; 9 bases line up with TRBD2. The junction had 5 bases not matched to a gene; V was cut back by 2 bases and J by 2 bases. The CDR3 contains 16 residues. CDR1 and CDR2 (germline): SGHTA, FQGNSA. Written as DNA, the CDR3 is TGTGCCAGCAGCTTATTAGGCGGGGGGGTCACAGATACGCAGTATTTT. Protein sequence: CASSLLGGGVTDTQYF.

The chain couples TRBV10-3 to TRBJ1-6; 10 nucleotides match TRBD1. The germline V gene has CDR1 ENHRY and CDR2 SYGVKD. There are 14 residues in the CDR3. The V and J ends lost 6 bases and 7 bases, in that order; junction bases with no gene match: 3. The CDR3 coding sequence is TGTGCCATCAGCCGGGACAGGGGAAATTCACCCCTCCACTTT. Translation: CAISRDRGNSPLHF.

This rearrangement joins TRBV20-1 to TRBJ1-5; a possible D gene is TRBD1 (6 bases). This CDR3 is built from 14 residues. V lost 3 bases and J lost 6, with 15 bases in between. Per the germline V gene, CDR1 is DFQATT and CDR2 is SNEGSKA (reference sequence). In DNA form, the CDR3 reads TGCAGTGCTAGGGAAAAACAGGGCGGTCAGCCCCAGCATTTT. Residues: CSAREKQGGQPQHF.

The V call is TRBV7-9, the J call TRBJ2-3, with unresolved D. This CDR3 is built from 14 residues. Germline V gives CDR1 SEHNR, CDR2 FQNEAQ (reference sequence). V was clipped by 0 bases and J by 4 bases, with 8 bases between them. CDR3: CASSLASRPDTQYF. The CDR3 DNA is TGTGCCAGCAGCTTAGCCAGCAGGCCAGATACGCAGTATTTT. The complete variable domain, with remaining parts taken from reference TRBV7-9 and TRBJ2-3, reads DTGVSQNPRHKITKRGQNVTFRCDPISEHNRLYWYRQTLGQGPEFLTYFQNEAQLEKSRLLSDRFSAERPKGSFSTLEIQRTEQGDSAMYLCASSLASRPDTQYFGPGTRLTVL.

Notes on this clonotype: A much bigger clone sits one base away, suggesting this may be a read error. V usage is TRBV12-3 or TRBV12-4 and J usage is TRBJ1-2; D uncertain. CDR3 length: 12 residues. Here the CDR3 DNA reads TGTGCCGGCAGTCGACGGGACTATGGCTACACCTTC. Translated: CAGSRRDYGYTF.

CDR3: CASSWIGGAIGIDTQYF. In nucleotides, the CDR3 is TGTGCCAGCAGCTGGATCGGGGGGGCGATAGGTATAGATACGCAGTATTTT. The rearrangement links TRBV5-4 to TRBJ2-3; TRBD2 aligns across 8 bases. Germline CDR1 SGHNT, CDR2 YYREEE (reference sequence). V lost 3 bases and J lost 5; bases outside the gene matches: 14. CDR3 length: 17 residues.

This clonotype occurred once. Mismatch with germline at one junction end may stem from a read error. The chain links TRBV6-4 to TRBJ1-4; D ambiguous. CDR3 length: 15 residues. Germline loops: CDR1 MRHNA, CDR2 SNTAGT. CDR3 in amino acids: CASSDSGGPNGKLFF. Written as DNA, the CDR3 is TGTGCCAGCAGTGACTCGGGAGGACCTAATGGAAAACTGTTTTTT.

This sequence joins TRBV4-2 and TRBJ1-1; D uncertain. This CDR3 contains 12 residues. CDR1 and CDR2 (germline): LGHNA, YNFKEQ. Trimming shortened V by 1 base and J by 11 bases, and 11 bases separated the two germline ends. Here the CDR3 DNA reads TGTGCCAGCAGCCAAGGGGGATTTGGTGCTTTCTTT. This gives the protein CASSQGGFGAFF.

As concerns this clonotype: One end of the junction varies from germline; a read error may be responsible. The J gene is TRBJ2-3, the V gene TRBV7-2, with D tentatively TRBD2 (5 bases). Germline loops: CDR1 SGHTA, CDR2 FQGNSA. The CDR3 covers 15 residues. The CDR3 loop is CASSLDLSSTDMQYF. In DNA form, the CDR3 reads TGTGCCAGCAGCTTAGATCTCTCTAGCACAGATATGCAGTATTTT. Filled out from reference TRBV7-2 and TRBJ2-3, the complete variable domain reads GAGVSQSPSNKVTEKGKDVELRCDPISGHTALYWYRQSLGQGLEFLIYFQGNSAPDKSGLPSDRFSAERTGGSVSTLTIQRTQQEDSAVYLCASSLDLSSTDMQYFGPGTRLTVL.

In this sample, this clonotype turned up many times. DNA of the CDR3: TGTGCCAGCAGTTTAGGAGAGGGAAAGGAGTTCTTC. Translated, it gives CASSLGEGKEFF. V usage is TRBV27 and J usage is TRBJ2-1, with a tentative D call TRBD2 (5 bases). V lost 2 bases, J lost 14 bases, and 13 bases lay in between. Germline V gives CDR1 MNHEY, CDR2 SMNVEV (reference sequence). CDR3 length: 12 amino acids.

This clonotype was found a few times. V is TRBV20-1 and J is TRBJ1-1, with 7 nucleotides matching TRBD1. Germline trimming cut 2 bases from V and 2 bases from J; bases unmatched to any gene: 5. Germline-derived CDR1 and CDR2 are DFQATT and SNEGSKA (reference sequence). The CDR3 extends over 14 amino acids. CDR3 DNA: TGCAGTGCTAGAAGAACAGGGGAAAACACTGAAGCTTTCTTT. It translates to CSARRTGENTEAFF.

The chain combines TRBV7-2 with TRBJ2-5; no clear D gene. The assigned J gene may be wrong: the sequence end matches TRBJ2-7 better. This CDR3 is 12 amino acids long. Looked up from germline, CDR1 is SGHTA and CDR2 is FQGNSA. In DNA form, the CDR3 reads TGTGCCAGCAGCTTAGCCCAAGGCGAGCAGTACTTC. Protein product: CASSLAQGEQYF.

The chain recombines TRBV6-2 or TRBV6-3 with TRBJ1-1; possible D gene TRBD1, 5 bases. Trimming removed 6 bases at V and 4 bases at J, with 15 bases between. This CDR3 region has 14 residues. Germline values: CDR1 MNHEY, CDR2 SVGEGT. The DNA for the CDR3 is TGTGCCAGCAGCCGGGACGGGGAGAGCACTGAAGCTTTCTTT. This translates into CASSRDGESTEAFF.

The V call is TRBV5-6, the J call TRBJ1-6; TRBD1 matches 7 bases. The V gene's germline CDR1 is SGHDT and CDR2 YYEEEE. V lost 1 base, J lost 10 bases, and 8 bases stayed unmatched. CDR3 length equals 15 residues. The DNA of the CDR3 is TGTGCCAGCAGCTTGTTAACAGGGGTTGGCTCACCCCTCCACTTT. Its protein product is CASSLLTGVGSPLHF.

This clonotype was observed a few times. The chain carries TRBV9 and TRBJ1-2; D is undetermined. This CDR3 spans 12 amino acids. The V end was cut by 2 bases, the J end by 3 bases, with 5 bases between. CDR1 and CDR2 from the germline V gene are SGDLS and YYNGEE. The CDR3 loop reads CASSVGYYGYTF. The CDR3 nucleotides are TGTGCCAGCAGCGTGGGGTACTATGGCTACACCTTC.